The 22 T cell receptor beta chains presented below share a single source sample, sequenced in a study of T cell responses to AZD1222 COVID-19 vaccine. Assay used: immunoSEQ multiplex PCR; TCRdb lists only in-frame clones, some missing. The table shows about 110,000 clones, with just over 85% occurring only once. The material was peripheral blood, obtained on day 0 of AZD1222 vaccination. Receptor source: an adult in good health.

The chain has TRBV9 and TRBJ2-7, with TRBD2 matching over 9 bases. This CDR3 comprises 15 residues. Trimming at V came to 4 bases and at J to 4 bases, leaving 9 bases not matched to a gene. Germline CDR1 SGDLS, CDR2 YYNGEE. The CDR3 DNA sequence: TGTGCCAGCAGCAACCAGGCTAGCGGGAATTACGAGCAGTACTTC. Its protein product is CASSNQASGNYEQYF. Based on the CDR3 plus reference TRBV9 and TRBJ2-7, the full variable domain is DSGVTQTPKHLITATGQRVTLRCSPRSGDLSVYWYQQSLDQGLQFLIQYYNGEERAKGNILERFSAQQFPDLHSELNLSSLELGDSALYFCASSNQASGNYEQYFGPGTRLTVT.

This clone was seen a few times. CDR3 in DNA: TGTGCCTGGGGACAGTCAGAAAAACTGTTTTTT. Its translation: CAWGQSEKLFF. This chain links TRBV30 with TRBJ1-4; possibly TRBD1 for D (6 bases). Between the trimmed V and J ends, which lost 5 bases and 8 bases, there was a span of 9 bases. Germline CDR1 is GTSNPN and CDR2 is SVGIG (reference sequence). The CDR3 is 11 amino acids.

This clone was recorded a few times. The chain is built from TRBV5-1 and TRBJ1-6; 8 nucleotides match TRBD1. Germline CDR1 is SGHRS and CDR2 is YFSETQ. The trim removed 0 bases at V and 8 bases at J, leaving 10 bases unmatched. CDR3 size: 17 residues. CDR3 sequence: CASSLGGQAGSHSPLHF. The CDR3 DNA reads as TGCGCCAGCAGCTTGGGGGGACAGGCTGGGAGTCATTCACCCCTCCACTTT.

The V call is TRBV30, the J call TRBJ2-7, with a weak D call TRBD1 (6 bases). CDR1 is GTSNPN, CDR2 SVGIG, per germline (reference sequence). This CDR3 has 12 residues. Trimming removed 2 bases from V and 3 bases from J, with 8 bases in between. The CDR3 reads CAWSRTVYEQYF. The CDR3 bases are TGTGCCTGGAGTAGGACAGTCTACGAGCAGTACTTC.

The chain carries TRBV3-1 (or the pseudogene TRBV3-2) and TRBJ1-3; no reliable D call. Per germline, CDR1 LGHDT and CDR2 YNNKEL (reference sequence). The CDR3 consists of 14 residues. Trimming left V 4 bases short and J 1 base short, with 8 bases between. The CDR3 here is CASSRGLSGNTIYF. The CDR3 DNA reads as TGTGCCAGCAGCCGAGGGCTGTCTGGAAACACCATATATTTT.

This chain links TRBV20-1 with TRBJ1-5; D remains unclear. Deletions cut 3 bases from V and 0 bases from J, with 9 bases between. The length of the CDR3 is 14 residues. Germline V gene lookup returns CDR1 DFQATT and CDR2 SNEGSKA (reference sequence). In DNA, the CDR3 is TGCAGTGCTAGTGGGCAATATAGCAATCAGCCCCAGCATTTT. The encoded protein is CSASGQYSNQPQHF.

The chain links TRBV5-1 to TRBJ1-4, with D hard to call. Germline values: CDR1 SGHRS, CDR2 YFSETQ. The ends were cut back, 1 base at V and 8 bases at J, with 12 bases in the middle. The CDR3 contains 14 residues. This CDR3 is CASSLRGSGEKLFF. CDR3 in DNA: TGCGCCAGCAGCTTGCGGGGTAGTGGGGAAAAACTGTTTTTT. The variable domain in full, with the rest retrieved from reference TRBV5-1 and TRBJ1-4, is KAGVTQTPRYLIKTRGQQVTLSCSPISGHRSVSWYQQTPGQGLQFLFEYFSETQRNKGNFPGRFSGRQFSNSRSEMNVSTLELGDSALYLCASSLRGSGEKLFFGSGTQLSVL.

CDR3 amino acids: CASSLGGSSYNEQFF. CDR3 in DNA: TGTGCCAGCAGCTTAGGTGGGAGCTCCTACAATGAGCAGTTCTTC. V usage is TRBV11-2 and J usage is TRBJ2-1, with D possibly being TRBD2 (5 bases). The CDR3 length is 15 residues. Germline CDR1 and CDR2: SGHAT and FQNNGV. V dropped 1 base and J dropped 0 bases, with 7 bases sitting between them.

J is TRBJ2-7 and V is TRBV4-2; D ambiguous. CDR1 is LGHNA and CDR2 is YNFKEQ in the germline V gene. V gave up 0 bases and J gave up 2 bases, with 11 bases separating them. CDR3 size: 15 residues. CDR3 amino acids: CASSQDYSSTYEQYF. The CDR3 DNA sequence: TGTGCCAGCAGCCAAGACTACTCGAGTACCTACGAGCAGTACTTC.

The V call is TRBV25-1, the J call TRBJ1-4; D remains unclear. Per the germline V gene, CDR1 is MGHDK and CDR2 is SYGVNS. V was trimmed by 2 bases and J by 8 bases, leaving 9 bases between them. The CDR3 contains 13 residues. CDR3 sequence reads: CASSESPPEKLFF. CDR3 bases: TGTGCCAGCAGTGAAAGTCCCCCAGAAAAACTGTTTTTT.

This clone was observed a single time. This chain joins TRBV3-1 (or the pseudogene TRBV3-2) and TRBJ1-6; D gene uncertain. Trimming cost V 0 bases and J 10 bases, with 7 bases left between them. Germline V gives CDR1 LGHDT, CDR2 YNNKEL (reference sequence). This CDR3 spans 13 amino acids. CDR3 loop: CASSQDIESPLHF. The CDR3 nucleotides read TGTGCCAGCAGCCAAGATATAGAATCACCCCTCCACTTT.

The chain recombines TRBV18 with TRBJ1-5; 10 nucleotides line up with TRBD1. This CDR3 comprises 15 residues. Trimming at V came to 3 bases and at J to 6 bases, leaving 5 bases not matched to a gene. Germline-derived CDR1 and CDR2 are KGHSH and LQKENI. The CDR3 DNA is TGTGCCAGCTCACCGCCCGGGACAGGGGTTCAGCCCCAGCATTTT. Its translation is CASSPPGTGVQPQHF.

The rearrangement links TRBV6-2 or TRBV6-3 to TRBJ1-4; D is possibly TRBD1 (5 bases). CDR1 is MNHEY and CDR2 is SVGEGT in the germline V gene. The CDR3 sequence is 13 residues long. V dropped 4 bases and J dropped 7 bases, with 10 bases sitting between them. CDR3 residues: CASSSGTGEKLFF. The CDR3 coding sequence is TGTGCCAGCAGTTCCGGGACGGGTGAAAAACTGTTTTTT.

V and J are TRBV28 and TRBJ1-1; D is perhaps TRBD1 (6 bases). Germline V CDR1 and CDR2: MDHEN, SYDVKM. The V and J ends lost 5 bases and 5 bases respectively, with 18 bases between them. The CDR3 consists of 15 residues. CDR3 region: CASSAPGGGYTEAFF. Here the CDR3 DNA reads TGTGCCAGCAGTGCCCCGGGAGGGGGATATACTGAAGCTTTCTTT.

The genes are TRBV5-1 and TRBJ2-7, with unresolved D. V lost 4 bases and J lost 0, with 2 bases in between. CDR3 length: 11 amino acids. Looked up from germline, CDR1 is SGHRS and CDR2 is YFSETQ. The CDR3 is CASSDSYEQYF. CDR3 sequence (DNA): TGCGCCAGCAGCGACTCCTACGAGCAGTACTTC.

This chain connects TRBV5-1 to TRBJ1-1, with TRBD1 matching over 7 bases. V lost 4 bases, J lost 0 bases, and 3 bases stayed unmatched. The CDR3 sequence is 14 residues long. From germline, CDR1 is SGHRS and CDR2 YFSETQ. CDR3 DNA: TGCGCCAGCAGCCGTACAGGGGTGAACACTGAAGCTTTCTTT. Encoded protein: CASSRTGVNTEAFF.

This chain joins TRBV27 and TRBJ1-1; D gene uncertain. Deletions cut 3 bases from V and 0 bases from J, with 20 bases between. The CDR3 runs to 18 residues. Germline assignment: CDR1 MNHEY and CDR2 SMNVEV (reference sequence). In DNA form, the CDR3 reads TGTGCCAGCAGTTTCTCCCCGGCTCGGACGGGCATGAACACTGAAGCTTTCTTT. It encodes CASSFSPARTGMNTEAFF.

The rearrangement links TRBV10-3 to TRBJ1-3, with D uncertain. CDR3 length: 15 amino acids. Trimming took 4 bases from V and 3 from J, leaving 13 bases between them. Germline assignment: CDR1 ENHRY and CDR2 SYGVKD. CDR3 sequence: CAISGAGGYGNTIYF. CDR3 DNA: TGTGCCATCAGTGGCGCAGGTGGATATGGAAACACCATATATTTT.

The chain has TRBV6-4 and TRBJ1-6, with 10 bases matching TRBD1. The junction had 6 bases not matched to a gene; V was cut back by 6 bases and J by 10 bases. This CDR3 contains 14 residues. CDR1 and CDR2 (germline): MRHNA, SNTAGT. The CDR3 is CASRGDRGTSPLHF. Written as DNA, the CDR3 is TGTGCCAGCAGGGGGGACAGGGGTACCTCACCCCTCCACTTT.

V usage is TRBV28 and J usage is TRBJ1-3; D is undetermined. V lost 3 bases to trimming and J lost 4 bases, with 13 bases between them. This CDR3 is 15 amino acids long. Germline V gene lookup returns CDR1 MDHEN and CDR2 SYDVKM. In DNA form, the CDR3 reads TGTGCCAGCAGTTTTCAACCCCTCGAAGGAAACACCATATATTTT. Protein: CASSFQPLEGNTIYF.

This sequence joins TRBV3-1 (or the pseudogene TRBV3-2) and TRBJ2-7; D not certain. The germline V gene has CDR1 LGHDT and CDR2 YNNKEL (reference sequence). The CDR3 covers 14 residues. Trimming took off 0 bases at V and 3 bases at J, with 9 bases between the two ends. The CDR3 here is CASSQDGGIYEQYF. In nucleotides, the CDR3 is TGTGCCAGCAGCCAAGATGGCGGTATCTACGAGCAGTACTTC.

The chain joins TRBV18 to TRBJ2-1, with TRBD2 matching 13 bases. The CDR3 extends over 15 amino acids. The germline V gene has CDR1 KGHSH and CDR2 LQKENI. The V gene end was trimmed by 6 bases and the J gene end by 5 bases; junction bases not matched to a gene: 4. In DNA, the CDR3 is TGTGCCAGCTCCTCCACTAGCGGGGGGGACAATGAGCAGTTCTTC. Its translation is CASSSTSGGDNEQFF.